This TCR beta chain is drawn from a study of metastatic and nonmetastatic thyroid tumors. Authors' data handling: The distant-metastasis classifier for papillary thyroid cancer was built from CDR3 differences across clinicopathological groups. TCRdb reanalyzed the PCR reads via MiXCR. The V and J calls and clone size are TCRdb's, not the authors'. This sample carries tens of thousands of clones, more than 15% of them seen once, and the ten largest clones take about 2.7%. Thyroid surgery was performed in patients who had received no treatment beforehand. This clone was counted only a few times. V trimming: 7 bases; J trimming: 1 base; junction bases outside the gene matches: 10. Germline V gene data show CDR1 as LNHDA and CDR2 as SQIVND (reference sequence). CDR3 size: 15 residues.

The rearrangement joins TRBV19 to TRBJ2-7; 7 nucleotides line up with TRBD2. The sequence derives from a female donor with papillary thyroid cancer or a benign thyroid nodule (not recorded which). Some clones in this sample may be carry-over from other donors' samples. Specimen: blood. For the CDR3, the DNA is TGTGCCAGTATTATTTTCGCGGGAGAATCCTACGAGCAGTACTTC. Translating it yields CASIIFAGESYEQYF. Using reference TRBV19 and TRBJ2-7 for the parts outside the CDR3, the full variable domain is DGGITQSPKYLFRKEGQNVTLSCEQNLNHDAMYWYRQDPGQGLRLIYYSQIVNDFQKGDIAEGYSVSREKKESFPLTVTSAQKNPTAFYLCASIIFAGESYEQYFGPGTRLTVT.